This TCR beta chain is from a study of blood T cell repertoires in COVID-19. Repertoires were generated with immunoSEQ multiplex PCR, while TCRdb's copy carries only in-frame clones and drops some. The table records 300,000 to 500,000 clones, around 89% of them present only once. The CDR3 totals 16 residues. Trimming cost V 4 bases and J 7 bases; bases outside gene matches: 11. CDR1 SGDLS and CDR2 YYNGEE come from the germline V gene. This clonotype originated in a woman in her 30s with acute COVID-19. The sample taken for sequencing was PBMCs or T cells enriched from blood (not recorded which). V usage is TRBV9 and J usage is TRBJ2-2; 9 nucleotides align to TRBD1. DNA for the CDR3: TGTGCCAGCAGCAGAGAACAGGGGGCGATAATCGGGGAGCTGTTTTTT. This translates into CASSREQGAIIGELFF.